This TCR beta chain was recorded in a study of T cells after yellow fever vaccination. Findings and limits, study-wide: Overlap between CD4 and CD8 compartments was detected for a small share of clonotypes. Most primary-vaccination clones reappeared after the booster (around 95% CD4, more than 70% CD8).

The CDR3 totals 13 residues. Germline CDR1 SNHLY, CDR2 FYNNEI. V was pared by 1 base and J by 5 bases, with 9 bases between. A word on this clonotype: Its antigen is currently unknown.

TCR cDNA, made by 5'RACE template switching, carried an added universal primer site and UMIs. TCRdb recomputed calls from the 5' RACE reads with MiXCR, one row per CDR3 protein. This sample has under 400,000 distinct CDR3 sequences, with approximately 10% found just once. The chain joins TRBV2 to TRBJ2-7; D gene ambiguous. The specimen comprised PBMCs, sampled on the day of the first yellow fever vaccination. The receptor was isolated from a man in his late teens or twenties who received the YFV17D yellow fever vaccine. CDR3 amino acids: CASSEGSVNEQYF. DNA for the CDR3: TGTGCCAGCAGTGAAGGGTCCGTAAACGAGCAGTACTTC.